A selection of T cell receptor beta chains follows, all from one sample in a study of T cell clones after liver transplantation. The data were produced by immunoSEQ multiplex PCR, yet TCRdb's version contains in-frame clones alone and is incomplete. The data show over 90,000 clones, about 80% seen once. The sequenced sample was CD4+ T cells from blood, obtained around 44 months after liver transplant. Receptor source: a human patient who received a liver transplant. A subset of T cells may come from the graft donor. Both conserved end residues are part of each CDR3. D genes are given only for firm matches. Clone sizes are given selectively: once, few, many, or a class where the clone is expanded.

clone_size,d_call,j_call,v_call,cdr3_length,cdr3_aa,cdr3_nt
NA,NA,TRBJ2-5,TRBV29-1,11,CSVDPQETQYF,TGCAGCGTTGATCCTCAAGAGACCCAGTACTTC
NA,NA,TRBJ2-7,TRBV27,16,CASRPIGVSGHYEQYF,TGTGCCAGCAGACCCATAGGGGTGTCCGGGCATTACGAGCAGTACTTC
NA,TRBD1,TRBJ1-1,TRBV19,14,CASSQQGAGTEAFF,TGTGCCAGTAGTCAACAGGGGGCTGGCACTGAAGCTTTCTTT
NA,NA,TRBJ2-3,TRBV9,16,CASSAAGSRNTDTQYF,TGTGCCAGCAGCGCCGCCGGGTCAAGAAACACAGATACGCAGTATTTT
NA,NA,TRBJ1-5,TRBV19,13,CATRRGGEQPQHF,TGTGCCACGCGAAGGGGAGGGGAGCAGCCCCAGCATTTT
NA,NA,TRBJ1-1,TRBV4-2,15,CASSPWLGLNTEAFF,TGTGCCAGCAGCCCGTGGTTGGGGTTGAACACTGAAGCTTTCTTT
NA,NA,TRBJ1-4,TRBV15,19,CATSRDRALDTPENEKLFF,TGTGCCACCAGCAGAGATCGAGCCTTGGATACACCCGAAAATGAAAAACTGTTTTTT
NA,NA,TRBJ2-7,TRBV5-1,16,CASSPGLQPSSYEQYF,TGCGCCAGCAGCCCGGGCCTACAGCCTAGCTCCTACGAGCAGTACTTC
NA,TRBD2,TRBJ2-1,TRBV5-1,15,CASSLLAGPYNEQFF,TGCGCCAGCAGCTTGTTAGCGGGGCCCTACAATGAGCAGTTCTTC
NA,NA,TRBJ1-5,TRBV6-1,15,CASSEDSGPSQPQHF,TGTGCCAGCAGTGAAGACTCGGGACCAAGCCAGCCCCAGCATTTT
NA,NA,TRBJ1-3,TRBV4-3,16,CASSQGPGVGGNTIYF,TGCGCCAGCAGCCAAGGACCGGGAGTGGGTGGAAACACCATATATTTT
NA,NA,TRBJ2-3,TRBV11-2,13,CASSALAVDTQYF,TGTGCCAGCAGCGCCCTGGCGGTAGATACGCAGTATTTT
NA,TRBD1,TRBJ1-1,TRBV28,13,CASDRGLNTEAFF,TGTGCCAGCGACAGGGGCTTGAACACTGAAGCTTTCTTT
NA,TRBD2,TRBJ2-1,TRBV9,16,CASSVEASGTTNEQFF,TGTGCCAGCAGCGTAGAGGCTAGCGGGACTACCAATGAGCAGTTCTTC
NA,TRBD1,TRBJ1-1,TRBV27,17,CASSPGQGASMNTEAFF,TGTGCCAGCAGTCCGGGACAGGGGGCGTCGATGAACACTGAAGCTTTCTTT
NA,TRBD1,TRBJ2-5,TRBV5-1,15,CASSPAFDRGETQYF,TGCGCCAGCAGCCCGGCCTTTGACAGGGGGGAGACCCAGTACTTC
NA,NA,TRBJ1-4,TRBV28,12,CASTPSVGKLFF,TGTGCCAGCACTCCCTCGGTGGGAAAACTGTTTTTT
NA,NA,TRBJ2-5,TRBV4-3,14,CASSQDRLVETQYF,TGCGCCAGCAGCCAAGATAGGTTGGTGGAGACCCAGTACTTC
NA,NA,TRBJ2-3,TRBV10-3,16,CAIAETQGWGTDTQYF,TGTGCCATCGCCGAAACACAGGGTTGGGGCACAGATACGCAGTATTTT
NA,TRBD2,TRBJ2-7,TRBV5-1,15,CASTPNSGPSYEQYF,TGCGCCAGCACCCCGAATAGCGGGCCTTCCTACGAGCAGTACTTC
once,TRBD2,TRBJ2-2,TRBV27,15,CASSSSGGAYGELFF,TGTGCCAGCAGTTCCAGCGGGGGGGCGTACGGGGAGCTGTTTTTT
NA,TRBD1,TRBJ1-5,TRBV28,16,CASSSSGGSANQPQHF,TGTGCCAGCAGTTCCTCAGGGGGGAGCGCCAATCAGCCCCAGCATTTT
NA,NA,TRBJ1-1,TRBV28,14,CASRSTSGSTEAFF,TGTGCCAGCAGATCAACCTCGGGGAGCACTGAAGCTTTCTTT
NA,TRBD1,TRBJ1-4,TRBV5-1,16,CASSYTGAATNEKLFF,TGCGCCAGCAGCTACACAGGGGCGGCAACTAATGAAAAACTGTTTTTT
NA,NA,TRBJ1-6,TRBV4-2,14,CASSQEDYGSPLHF,TGTGCCAGCAGCCAAGAAGACTATGGTTCACCCCTCCACTTT
NA,NA,TRBJ1-6,TRBV11-2,15,CASSPGTVPNSPLHF,TGTGCCAGCAGCCCTGGGACGGTCCCCAATTCACCCCTCCACTTT
NA,TRBD1,TRBJ1-4,TRBV9,16,CASSVTGGKGSEKLFF,TGTGCCAGCAGCGTGACAGGGGGCAAAGGGAGTGAAAAACTGTTTTTT
NA,NA,TRBJ1-1,TRBV6-5,14,CASSYSRQNTEAFF,TGTGCCAGCAGTTACTCACGCCAAAACACTGAAGCTTTCTTT
NA,NA,TRBJ2-2,TRBV5-1,13,CASSLDNTGELFF,TGCGCCAGCAGCTTGGACAACACCGGGGAGCTGTTTTTT